The T cell receptor (beta chain) described here comes from a study of CD8 T cells in ankylosing spondylitis. TCRdb re-analysed the 5' RACE reads in MiXCR, keeping a single row per CDR3 protein. The table lists more than 60,000 distinct CDR3 sequences, over 4% of them singletons. Germline V gene data show CDR1 as SGHKS and CDR2 as YYEKEE (reference sequence). The CDR3 runs to 14 residues. V was pared by 2 bases and J by 2 bases, with 10 bases between. This clonotype appeared many times. The antigen remains unidentified. Study-wide results and caveats: Typical of ankylosing spondylitis blood, it appeared, was a TCR beta motif of 7 or 8 highly homologous variants. Earlier literature documents some of the motif variants in reactive arthritis synovial fluid and blood.

The sequence derives from a male donor with ankylosing spondylitis or in good health (not recorded which). Material for sequencing was blood, either unsorted or a sorted T cell fraction (not recorded which). V gene TRBV5-5 combines with J gene TRBJ1-2; no definite D call. CDR3 loop: CASSFTSPNYGYTF. CDR3 bases: TGTGCCAGCAGCTTTACCAGCCCAAACTATGGCTACACCTTC.